Listed below are T cell receptor beta chains from one sample, sequenced in a study of T cell responses to AZD1222 COVID-19 vaccine. Profiling relied on immunoSEQ multiplex PCR, and the TCRdb table lists in-frame clones only, not all of them. The sample contains over 90,000 clones, 85% to 90% of which appear only once. This specimen was peripheral blood, taken on day 0 of AZD1222 vaccination. These receptor sequences come from an adult in good health. Both conserved end residues are part of each CDR3. The D gene is left open where the match is weak. Rows may omit the clone size; those that give it use once, few, many or a size class.

TRBV6-4	-	-	TRBJ1-1	CASRGTGTEAFF
TRBV6-5	-	-	TRBJ2-6	CASSYTRWANVLTF
TRBV11-3	TRBD1	once	TRBJ2-7	CASSLAGGEAYEQYF
TRBV19	-	-	TRBJ1-5	CASRDSNQPQHF
TRBV28	-	once	TRBJ2-2	CASRENTGELFF
TRBV19	-	-	TRBJ2-2	CASRREGTGELFF
TRBV18	-	-	TRBJ1-1	CASSARGGRVTEAFF
TRBV9	-	-	TRBJ2-1	CASSGQPSSYNEQFF
TRBV9	-	few	TRBJ1-6	CASSQRSNNSPLHF
TRBV12-5	-	-	TRBJ2-7	CASGLDTAYEQYF
TRBV5-1	-	-	TRBJ2-7	CASSLGLAFTYEQYF
TRBV30	TRBD1	-	TRBJ1-1	CARGGQGTNTEAFF
TRBV4-2	TRBD1	few	TRBJ2-1	CASSQAKQGKVFWFF
TRBV30	-	-	TRBJ2-5	CAWSVGVVQETQYF
TRBV20-1	-	-	TRBJ2-1	CSARDVISQFF
TRBV6-2/TRBV6-3	-	-	TRBJ2-1	CASSYPPATYDNEQFF
TRBV7-8	-	-	TRBJ2-5	CASSLGQQETQYF
TRBV28	TRBD1	-	TRBJ1-4	CASSSRTGGSEKLFF
TRBV3-1/TRBV3-2	-	-	TRBJ2-1	CASSQEDRDNSYNEQFF
TRBV7-9	-	-	TRBJ1-1	CASSLVGEGTEAFF
TRBV28	-	-	TRBJ1-5	CASSHSGQFNQPQHF
TRBV24-1	-	-	TRBJ2-2	CATSDYRGTPANTGELFF
TRBV4-3	TRBD1	-	TRBJ1-4	CASSHDRGADEKLFF
TRBV18	-	-	TRBJ1-5	CASSPLGGQVNQPQHF
TRBV10-1	TRBD2	-	TRBJ2-3	CASSESSPLAGGTDTQYF
TRBV6-5	-	once	TRBJ1-1	CASSQPDSKAFF
TRBV7-3	-	many	TRBJ2-1	CASSGDPGTQQFF
TRBV5-5	-	-	TRBJ2-7	CASSLRQSTYEQYF
TRBV12-1	-	few	TRBJ2-1	CASTSASYNEQFF